This T cell receptor beta chain was documented in a study of T cell changes during pregnancy in multiple sclerosis. This clone was observed a handful of times. The CDR3 extends over 15 amino acids. Trimming took off 0 bases at V and 0 bases at J, with 3 bases between the two ends. Looked up from germline, CDR1 is MNHNS and CDR2 is SASEGT. Sequencing was performed with immunoSEQ multiplex PCR; in TCRdb, only in-frame clones are kept and a portion is missing. The table has tens of thousands of clones, roughly 92% seen once. The V and J genes are TRBV6-1 and TRBJ2-6; D is uncertain. The sample in question was peripheral blood, obtained in the second trimester of pregnancy. The source is a female donor with multiple sclerosis, enrolled in a pregnancy study. CDR3 amino acids: CASSEAGSGANVLTF. The CDR3 DNA is TGTGCCAGCAGTGAAGCCGGCTCTGGGGCCAACGTCCTGACTTTC.